A selection of T cell receptor beta chains follows, all from one sample in a study of blood T cell repertoires in COVID-19. Libraries were prepared by immunoSEQ multiplex PCR; TCRdb keeps only in-frame clonotypes and omits some of them. This sample has some 140,000 clones, with roughly 85% found just once. What was sequenced was peripheral blood. These receptors originate from a man aged 55 to 70 with acute or convalescent COVID-19. CDR3s include the opening cysteine and the closing phenylalanine or tryptophan. The D gene is left open where the match is weak. The listing skips clone size in some rows; elsewhere it reads once, few, many or a size class.

j_call clone_size d_call v_call cdr3_nt cdr3_aa
TRBJ2-4 few NA TRBV7-2 TGTGCCAGCAGTACGGTCGGCAAAAACATTCAGTACTTC CASSTVGKNIQYF
TRBJ2-3 NA NA TRBV7-2 TGTGCCAGCAGCTTAGGAGGGATCGGGCTCACAGATACGCAGTATTTT CASSLGGIGLTDTQYF
TRBJ2-6 NA TRBD2 TRBV14 TGTGCCAGCAGCCCCAGAGGGAGGGGATCTGGGGCCAACGTCCTGACTTTC CASSPRGRGSGANVLTF
TRBJ1-2 NA TRBD1 TRBV6-5 TGTGCCAGCAGTAAACTGGGACAGGGGATGCATGGCTACACCTTC CASSKLGQGMHGYTF
TRBJ2-3 NA NA TRBV10-3 TGTGCCATCAGTCAGGGGACAGATACGCAGTATTTT CAISQGTDTQYF
TRBJ1-1 NA TRBD1 TRBV6-5 TGTGCCAGCAGTTACACCTGGACAGGGAACACTGAAGCTTTCTTT CASSYTWTGNTEAFF
TRBJ2-7 NA TRBD2 TRBV3-1/TRBV3-2 TGTGCCAGCAGCCAAGATTGGACTCTAGCGGATCCTTACGAGCAGTACTTC CASSQDWTLADPYEQYF
TRBJ2-5 NA NA TRBV4-3 TGCGCCAGCAGCCAAGCCCCGGGAGAGACCCAGTACTTC CASSQAPGETQYF
TRBJ1-6 few NA TRBV27 NA CASSSSTGGTNSPLHF
TRBJ2-2 NA NA TRBV5-1 TGCGCCAGCAGCTTGGGAGGTATGGACACCGGGGAGCTGTTTTTT CASSLGGMDTGELFF
TRBJ2-4 NA NA TRBV18 TGTGCCAGCTCTTCGTTTCGGGGTCTAGCCAAAAACATTCAGTACTTC CASSSFRGLAKNIQYF
TRBJ1-2 NA NA TRBV10-3 TGTGCCATCAGTGGACAGTCCTATGGCTACACCTTC CAISGQSYGYTF
TRBJ2-1 NA NA TRBV7-8 TGTGCCAGCAGCTCCCACCGAGGGCAGAACTACAATGAGCAGTTCTTC CASSSHRGQNYNEQFF
TRBJ1-2 few TRBD1 TRBV29-1 TGCAGCGTTGAGACAGGGGTGTCCGGCTACACCTTC CSVETGVSGYTF
TRBJ2-5 NA TRBD2 TRBV7-2 TGTGCCAGCAGCTACAGACTAGCGGGAGGGGAGACCCAGTACTTC CASSYRLAGGETQYF
TRBJ2-7 NA NA TRBV27 TGTGCCAGCAGTTTATCCTGGGGCCCATCCTACGAGCAGTACTTC CASSLSWGPSYEQYF
TRBJ2-2 NA NA TRBV24-1 TGTGCCACCAGTGCCAGCGGCGCGAACACCGGGGAGCTGTTTTTT CATSASGANTGELFF
TRBJ2-1 NA NA TRBV28 TGTGCCAGCAGCGAAGGGCGGGTTAGCTCCTACAATGAGCAGTTCTTC CASSEGRVSSYNEQFF
TRBJ1-1 NA NA TRBV2 TGTGCCAGCCACCTGAGCGCTGAAGCTTTCTTT CASHLSAEAFF
TRBJ1-6 NA NA TRBV6-5 TGTGCCAGCAAGCAGGGGACATCCTATAATTCACCCCTCCACTTT CASKQGTSYNSPLHF
TRBJ2-7 NA NA TRBV10-3 TGTGCCATCAGTGGAGGATACGAGCAGTACTTC CAISGGYEQYF
TRBJ1-2 NA TRBD1 TRBV6-5 TGTGCCAGCAGTTCCTTACCGGGACAGGGGCACTATGGCTACACCTTC CASSSLPGQGHYGYTF
TRBJ2-5 NA TRBD2 TRBV5-1 TGCGCCAGCAGCTTGGAGGGCCAGCGGGAGGGCCTAGGGCAAGAGACCCAGTACTTC CASSLEGQREGLGQETQYF
TRBJ2-7 NA TRBD2 TRBV7-2 TGTGCCAGCAGCTTAATCGGACTAGCGGGAGGGGGTAGCTCCTACGAGCAGTACTTC CASSLIGLAGGGSSYEQYF
TRBJ2-1 NA TRBD2 TRBV19 TGTGCCAGTAGTGGGACTAGCGGGATCCCCACCTACAATGAGCAGTTCTTC CASSGTSGIPTYNEQFF
TRBJ1-5 NA TRBD1 TRBV28 TGTGCCAGCAGAGCAGGGGGGAGCAATCAGCCCCAGCATTTT CASRAGGSNQPQHF
TRBJ2-5 NA NA TRBV7-8 TGTGCCAGCAGCTTGGCAGTTGAGACCCAGTACTTC CASSLAVETQYF
TRBJ1-4 few TRBD1 TRBV30 TGTGCCTGTAAGGGCGGGGACAGGGGGAATGAAAAACTGTTTTTT CACKGGDRGNEKLFF
TRBJ2-5 NA TRBD2 TRBV6-5 TGTGCCAGCAGGGGTTGGCGGGAGGGCCGAGAGACCCAGTACTTC CASRGWREGRETQYF
TRBJ2-7 NA NA TRBV19 TGTGCCAGTAGTGTACGTAGCGGTTACTACGAGCAGTACTTC CASSVRSGYYEQYF
TRBJ1-3 NA TRBD1 TRBV6-1 TGTGCCAGCAGTGAACAGGGGGCACGAAACACCATATATTTT CASSEQGARNTIYF
TRBJ1-2 few NA TRBV6-5 TGTGCCAGCAGTCTCCGCCGAGGTTTTAACTATGGCTACACCTTC CASSLRRGFNYGYTF
TRBJ1-2 few NA TRBV5-5 TGTGCCAGCAGCTTGGACAGAACTAACTATGGCTACACCTTC CASSLDRTNYGYTF
TRBJ1-4 once NA TRBV4-3 TGCGCCAGCAGCCCAGGCATATCAAGTGAAAAACTGTTTTTT CASSPGISSEKLFF
TRBJ1-3 NA NA TRBV4-2 TGTGCCAGCAGCCAATCCCGACAGTTCGGGTTCTCTGGAAACACCATATATTTT CASSQSRQFGFSGNTIYF
TRBJ1-5 NA NA TRBV28 TGTGCCAGCGGTTACCGGACGGGGAGGTATAGCAATCAGCCCCAGCATTTT CASGYRTGRYSNQPQHF
TRBJ2-1 NA TRBD2 TRBV27 TGTGCCAGCACTCCCGCTGATCGGACTAGCTCCGATCGGGTCCTGGCCTACAATGAGCAGTTCTTC CASTPADRTSSDRVLAYNEQFF
TRBJ1-6 NA NA TRBV5-1 TGCGCCAGCAGTTTAACAGGGAAGGATAATTCACCCCTCCACTTT CASSLTGKDNSPLHF
TRBJ1-1 NA NA TRBV19 TGTGCCAGTAGTGCCGCTCTGACAGGTGAGAGAGAAGCTTTCTTT CASSAALTGEREAFF
TRBJ1-1 NA TRBD1 TRBV7-2 TGTGCCAGCAGCTTAGCTAGCGGACAGGGAGGTGAAGCTTTCTTT CASSLASGQGGEAFF
TRBJ2-3 NA NA TRBV11-3 TGTGCCAGCAGCTGGTCCGACAGGGATACGCAGTATTTT CASSWSDRDTQYF
TRBJ2-5 NA NA TRBV7-9 TGTGCCAGCAGCCCAACAGGGTATCAAGAGACCCAGTACTTC CASSPTGYQETQYF
TRBJ2-3 NA TRBD1 TRBV7-2 TGTGCCAGCAGCCTGGGACAGCCTAGCACAGATACGCAGTATTTT CASSLGQPSTDTQYF
TRBJ2-3 NA NA TRBV9 TGTGCCAGCAGCGTAATGGTAGCCCAAGATACGCAGTATTTT CASSVMVAQDTQYF
TRBJ1-2 few NA TRBV6-5 TGTGCCAGCAGCTCTATCCCTAACTATGGCTACACCTTC CASSSIPNYGYTF
TRBJ2-1 few TRBD2 TRBV30 TGTGCCTGGCGGCCTGGACTAGATCCCTACAATGAGCAGTTCTTC CAWRPGLDPYNEQFF
TRBJ2-2 NA TRBD2 TRBV7-9 TGTGCCAGCAGCTTATCCAACCTAGCGGGGAACACCGGGGAGCTGTTTTTT CASSLSNLAGNTGELFF
TRBJ1-2 NA TRBD1 TRBV5-5 TGTGCCAGCAGCCCAGACAGGGAAGTGCGAGGCTACACCTTC CASSPDREVRGYTF
TRBJ1-2 NA NA TRBV7-3 TGTGCCAGCAGCTTAACACAGGGCAATGGCTACACCTTC CASSLTQGNGYTF
TRBJ1-5 NA NA TRBV4-2 TGTGCCAGCAGCCAAGCCACCGGGGTTGGTCAGCCCCAGCATTTT CASSQATGVGQPQHF
TRBJ1-2 NA NA TRBV5-1 TGCGCCAGCAGCTTGGCGGCAGGGGTCTTCTATGGCTACACCTTC CASSLAAGVFYGYTF
TRBJ1-3 NA TRBD1 TRBV18 TGTGCCAGCTCACCCGACAGGGGGCAAGGAAACACCATATATTTT CASSPDRGQGNTIYF
TRBJ1-5 NA TRBD1 TRBV18 TGTGCCAGCTCACCGGGACAGGGGGTCAATCAGCCCCAGCATTTT CASSPGQGVNQPQHF
TRBJ1-1 NA NA TRBV4-2 TGTGCCAGCAGCCAAGATCAAGCACACACTGAAGCTTTCTTT CASSQDQAHTEAFF
TRBJ2-7 many NA TRBV19 TGTGCCAGTAGTATGACAGCAAACTCCTACGAGCAGTACTTC CASSMTANSYEQYF